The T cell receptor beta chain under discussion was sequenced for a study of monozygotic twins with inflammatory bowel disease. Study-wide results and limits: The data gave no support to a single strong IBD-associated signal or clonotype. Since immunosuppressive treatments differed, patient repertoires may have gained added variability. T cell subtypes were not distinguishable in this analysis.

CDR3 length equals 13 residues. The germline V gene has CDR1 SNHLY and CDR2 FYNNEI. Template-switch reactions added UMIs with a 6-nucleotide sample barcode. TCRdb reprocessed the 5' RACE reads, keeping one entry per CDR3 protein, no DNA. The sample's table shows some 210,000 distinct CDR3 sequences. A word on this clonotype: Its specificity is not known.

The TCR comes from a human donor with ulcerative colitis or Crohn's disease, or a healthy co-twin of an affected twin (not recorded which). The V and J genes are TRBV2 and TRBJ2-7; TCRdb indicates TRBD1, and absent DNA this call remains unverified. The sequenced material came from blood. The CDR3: CASSQITGSEQYF.